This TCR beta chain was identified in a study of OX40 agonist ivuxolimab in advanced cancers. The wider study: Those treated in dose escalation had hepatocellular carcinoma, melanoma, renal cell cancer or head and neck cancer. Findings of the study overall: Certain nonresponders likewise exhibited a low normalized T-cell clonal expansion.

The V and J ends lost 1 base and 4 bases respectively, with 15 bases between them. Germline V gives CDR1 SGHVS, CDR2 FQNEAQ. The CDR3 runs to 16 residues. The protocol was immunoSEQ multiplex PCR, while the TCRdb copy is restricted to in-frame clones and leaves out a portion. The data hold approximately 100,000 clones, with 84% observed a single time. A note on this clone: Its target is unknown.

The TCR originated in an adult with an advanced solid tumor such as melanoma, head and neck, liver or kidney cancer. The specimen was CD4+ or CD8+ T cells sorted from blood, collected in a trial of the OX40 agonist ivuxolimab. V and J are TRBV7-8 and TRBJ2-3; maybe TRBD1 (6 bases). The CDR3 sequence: CASSLGIGGRSDTQYF. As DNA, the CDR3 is TGTGCCAGCAGCTTAGGAATAGGGGGTCGGTCAGATACGCAGTATTTT.